This TCR beta chain is drawn from a study of blood T cell repertoires in COVID-19. Study at large: T cells, B-cell-depleted T cells, or PBMCs supplied cDNA or gDNA.

In the authors' workflow: Estimation of nucleated cell counts was performed using reference gene primer amplification. Sequencing used immunoSEQ multiplex PCR; TCRdb keeps in-frame clones, though not all of them. That table gives V, J and clone size, and the DNA gave D and trimming. The top ten hold about 4% of the sample, which has fewer than 180,000 clones, about 90% seen once. V shed 0 bases and J shed 9 bases, with 11 bases lying between them. CDR1 and CDR2 (germline): MNHEY, SVGEGT. The CDR3 totals 13 residues. The TCR sequence derives from a woman aged 60-70 years with active or convalescent COVID-19. The sequencing sample was made of peripheral blood. The chain links TRBV6-2 or TRBV6-3 to TRBJ1-1, with D unresolved. In nucleotides, the CDR3 is TGTGCCAGCAGTTACTCTGGTTCTAGCCAAGCTTTCTTT. This sequence encodes CASSYSGSSQAFF.